This T cell receptor (beta chain) was sequenced for a study of T cell changes during pregnancy in multiple sclerosis. V lost 0 bases to trimming and J lost 1 base, with 12 bases between them. The CDR3 length is 16 residues. Germline V gene data show CDR1 as SGDLS and CDR2 as YYNGEE. The assay was immunoSEQ multiplex PCR, and TCRdb's table has in-frame clones only and misses some. The sample holds about 61,000 clones, 70% to 90% seen once. The source material was peripheral blood, sampled in the first trimester of pregnancy. The chain carries TRBV9 and TRBJ2-3, with D possibly being TRBD2 (5 bases). The clonotype originates from a female donor in good health, enrolled as a control in a pregnancy study. The DNA of the CDR3 is TGTGCCAGCAGCGTAGGGTATGTCGGGGGCACAGATACGCAGTATTTT. Amino acids: CASSVGYVGGTDTQYF.